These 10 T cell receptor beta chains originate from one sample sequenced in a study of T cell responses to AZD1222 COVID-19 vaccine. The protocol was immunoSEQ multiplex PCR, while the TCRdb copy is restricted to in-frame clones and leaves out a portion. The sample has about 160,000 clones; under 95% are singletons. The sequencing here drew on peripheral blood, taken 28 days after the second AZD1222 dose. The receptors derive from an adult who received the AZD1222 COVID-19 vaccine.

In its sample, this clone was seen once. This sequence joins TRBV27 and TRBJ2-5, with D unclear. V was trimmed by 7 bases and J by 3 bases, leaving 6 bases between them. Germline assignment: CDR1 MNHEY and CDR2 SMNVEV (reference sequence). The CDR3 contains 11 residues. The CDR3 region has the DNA TGTGCCAGCAAGACCAAAGAGACCCAGTACTTC. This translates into CASKTKETQYF.

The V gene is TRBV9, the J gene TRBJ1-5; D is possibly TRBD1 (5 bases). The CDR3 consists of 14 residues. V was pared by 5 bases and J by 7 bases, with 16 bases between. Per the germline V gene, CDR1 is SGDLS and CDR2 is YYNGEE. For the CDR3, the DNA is TGTGCCAGCAGTCCCAGGGACGTCGCCCAGCCCCAGCATTTT. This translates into CASSPRDVAQPQHF.

CDR3 loop: CASSLLNGVGYTF. Written as DNA, the CDR3 is TGTGCCAGCAGTTTACTGAATGGGGTTGGCTACACCTTC. This chain connects TRBV12-3 or TRBV12-4 to TRBJ1-2; D gene uncertain. This CDR3 is built from 13 residues. Trimming pared 2 bases from V and 7 bases from J, leaving 11 bases between.

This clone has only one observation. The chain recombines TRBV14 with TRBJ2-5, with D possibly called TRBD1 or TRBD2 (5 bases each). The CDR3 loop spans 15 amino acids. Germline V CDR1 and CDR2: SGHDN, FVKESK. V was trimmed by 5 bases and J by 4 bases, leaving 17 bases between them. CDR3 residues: CASSYGTAFRETQYF. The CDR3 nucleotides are TGTGCCAGCAGCTACGGGACGGCCTTCCGAGAGACCCAGTACTTC.

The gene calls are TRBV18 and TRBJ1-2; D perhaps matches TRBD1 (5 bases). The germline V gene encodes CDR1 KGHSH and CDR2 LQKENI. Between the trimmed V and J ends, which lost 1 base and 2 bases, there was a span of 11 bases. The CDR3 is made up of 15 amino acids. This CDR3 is CASSPRGTENYGYTF. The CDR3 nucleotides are TGTGCCAGCTCACCACGGGGGACGGAGAACTATGGCTACACCTTC. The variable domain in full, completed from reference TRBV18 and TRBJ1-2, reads NAGVMQNPRHLVRRRGQEARLRCSPMKGHSHVYWYRQLPEEGLKFMVYLQKENIIDESGMPKERFSAEFPKEGPSILRIQQVVRGDSAAYFCASSPRGTENYGYTFGSGTRLTVV.

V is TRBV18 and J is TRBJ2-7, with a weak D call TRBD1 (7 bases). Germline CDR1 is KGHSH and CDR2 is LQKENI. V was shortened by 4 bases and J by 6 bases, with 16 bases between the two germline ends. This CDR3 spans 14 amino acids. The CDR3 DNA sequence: TGTGCCAGCTCACGCGACAGGGAGGCGGGCGAGCAGTACTTC. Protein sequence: CASSRDREAGEQYF.

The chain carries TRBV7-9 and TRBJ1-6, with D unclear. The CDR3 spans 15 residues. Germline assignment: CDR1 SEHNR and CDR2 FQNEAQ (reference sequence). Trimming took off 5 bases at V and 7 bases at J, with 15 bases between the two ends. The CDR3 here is CASSPLGGENSPLHF. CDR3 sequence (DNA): TGTGCCAGCAGCCCCCTGGGAGGCGAGAATTCACCCCTCCACTTT.

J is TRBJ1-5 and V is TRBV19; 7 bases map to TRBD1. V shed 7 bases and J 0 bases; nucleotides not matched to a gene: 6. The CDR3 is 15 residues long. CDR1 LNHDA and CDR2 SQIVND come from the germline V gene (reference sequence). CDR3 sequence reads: CASIEQGTSNQPQHF. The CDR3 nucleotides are TGTGCCAGTATCGAACAGGGGACTAGCAATCAGCCCCAGCATTTT.

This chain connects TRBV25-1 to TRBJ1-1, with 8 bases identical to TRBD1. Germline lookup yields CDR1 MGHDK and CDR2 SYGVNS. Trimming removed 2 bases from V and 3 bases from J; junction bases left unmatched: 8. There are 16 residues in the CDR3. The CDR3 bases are TGTGCCAGCAGTGAAAGCGGCAGGGGGCGCGACACTGAAGCTTTCTTT. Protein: CASSESGRGRDTEAFF.

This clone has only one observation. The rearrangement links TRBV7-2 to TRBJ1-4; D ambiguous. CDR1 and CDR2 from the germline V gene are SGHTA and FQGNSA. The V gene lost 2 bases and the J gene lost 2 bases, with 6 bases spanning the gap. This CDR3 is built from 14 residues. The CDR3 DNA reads TGTGCCAGCAGCTTATCTGGGACTAATGAAAAACTGTTTTTT. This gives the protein CASSLSGTNEKLFF.